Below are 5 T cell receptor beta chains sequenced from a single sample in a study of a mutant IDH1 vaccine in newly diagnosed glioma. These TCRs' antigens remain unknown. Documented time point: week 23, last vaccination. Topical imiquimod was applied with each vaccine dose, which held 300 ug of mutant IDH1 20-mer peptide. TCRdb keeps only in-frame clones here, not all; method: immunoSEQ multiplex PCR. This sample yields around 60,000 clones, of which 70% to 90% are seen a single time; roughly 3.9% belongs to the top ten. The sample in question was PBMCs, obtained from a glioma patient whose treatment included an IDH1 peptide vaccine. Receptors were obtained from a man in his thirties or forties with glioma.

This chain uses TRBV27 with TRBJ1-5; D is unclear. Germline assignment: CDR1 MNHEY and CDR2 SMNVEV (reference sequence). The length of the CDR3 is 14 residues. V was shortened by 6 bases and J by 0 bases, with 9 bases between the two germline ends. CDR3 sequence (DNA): TGTGCCAGCAGGTGGGCAGGTAGCAATCAGCCCCAGCATTTT. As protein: CASRWAGSNQPQHF.

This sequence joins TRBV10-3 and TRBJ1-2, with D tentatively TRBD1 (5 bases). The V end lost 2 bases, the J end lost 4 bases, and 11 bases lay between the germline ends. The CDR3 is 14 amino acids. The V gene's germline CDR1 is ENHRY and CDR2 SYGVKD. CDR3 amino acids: CAISEGDGVYGYTF. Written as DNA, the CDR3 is TGTGCCATCAGTGAGGGGGACGGGGTCTATGGCTACACCTTC.

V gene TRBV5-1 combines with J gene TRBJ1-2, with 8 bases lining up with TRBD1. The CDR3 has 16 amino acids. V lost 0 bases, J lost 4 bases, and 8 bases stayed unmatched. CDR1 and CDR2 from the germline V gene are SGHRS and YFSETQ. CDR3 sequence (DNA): TGCGCCAGCAGCTTGGCCATAGGACAGGGAGCCTATGGCTACACCTTC. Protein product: CASSLAIGQGAYGYTF.

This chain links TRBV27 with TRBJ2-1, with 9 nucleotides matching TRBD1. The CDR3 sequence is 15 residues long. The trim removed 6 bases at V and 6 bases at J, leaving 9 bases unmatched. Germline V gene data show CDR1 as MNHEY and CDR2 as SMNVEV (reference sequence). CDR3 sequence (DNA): TGTGCCAGCAGGAAAACGGGACAGGGTGGCAATGAGCAGTTCTTC. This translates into CASRKTGQGGNEQFF.

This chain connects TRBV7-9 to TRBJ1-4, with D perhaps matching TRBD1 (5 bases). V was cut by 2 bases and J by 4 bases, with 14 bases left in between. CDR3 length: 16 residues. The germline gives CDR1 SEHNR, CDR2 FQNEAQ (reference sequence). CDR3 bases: TGTGCCAGCAGCTTACGCCAGGGCACTAATAATGAAAAACTGTTTTTT. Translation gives CASSLRQGTNNEKLFF.